Each of the 24 T cell receptor beta chains below was sequenced from the same sample in a study of T cell responses to AZD1222 COVID-19 vaccine. Profiled with immunoSEQ multiplex PCR; TCRdb holds only in-frame clones, not every one. The sample lists 85,000 or so clones; around 84% were seen once. The material sequenced was peripheral blood, taken 28 days after the second AZD1222 dose. Receptors were obtained from an adult who received the AZD1222 COVID-19 vaccine.

This sequence joins TRBV7-9 and TRBJ1-2; D gene uncertain. Germline lookup yields CDR1 SEHNR and CDR2 FQNEAQ (reference sequence). This CDR3 has 13 amino acids. The V end was cut by 1 base, the J end by 2 bases, with 5 bases between. The CDR3 spells CASSLEQNYGYTF. CDR3 in DNA: TGTGCCAGCAGCTTAGAACAGAACTATGGCTACACCTTC.

This clone was picked up a small number of times. The V call is TRBV12-5, the J call TRBJ2-4; 7 bases line up with TRBD2. The CDR3 runs 14 residues. In germline, CDR1 is LGHNT, CDR2 FRNRAP. V shed 7 bases and J 8 bases; nucleotides not matched to a gene: 11. The CDR3 reads CASATSGDVDIQYF. CDR3 in DNA: TGTGCTAGTGCTACGAGCGGGGACGTAGACATTCAGTACTTC.

The CDR3 sequence: CASSFGTGVFNSPLHF. CDR3 DNA sequence: TGTGCCAGCAGTTTCGGGACAGGGGTCTTTAATTCACCCCTCCACTTT. The V call is TRBV28, the J call TRBJ1-6; the match to TRBD1 covers 10 bases. Germline V gives CDR1 MDHEN, CDR2 SYDVKM. The CDR3 consists of 16 residues. The V segment lost 3 bases and the J segment 6 bases; nucleotides outside the gene matches: 5.

The chain links TRBV7-9 to TRBJ1-5; 8 bases are a match to TRBD1. V dropped 5 bases and J dropped 1; count of bases not matched to a gene: 7. Germline CDR1 reads SEHNR; CDR2 reads FQNEAQ (reference sequence). There are 16 residues in the CDR3. The CDR3 DNA reads TGTGCCAGCAGCGATGGACAGGGCCTAAGCAATCAGCCCCAGCATTTT. Translating gives CASSDGQGLSNQPQHF. Full variable domain (rest looked up from reference TRBV7-9 and TRBJ1-5): DTGVSQNPRHKITKRGQNVTFRCDPISEHNRLYWYRQTLGQGPEFLTYFQNEAQLEKSRLLSDRFSAERPKGSFSTLEIQRTEQGDSAMYLCASSDGQGLSNQPQHFGDGTRLSIL.

This clone was detected only a few times. This CDR3 is CASSGSSGRNQPQHF. In nucleotides, the CDR3 is TGTGCCAGCAGTGGGTCTTCAGGGCGCAATCAGCCCCAGCATTTT. The V call is TRBV2, the J call TRBJ1-5, with D possibly being TRBD1 (5 bases). Trimming shortened V by 4 bases and J by 2 bases, and 12 bases separated the two germline ends. This CDR3 contains 15 residues. Germline lookup yields CDR1 SNHLY and CDR2 FYNNEI.

This chain uses TRBV7-3 with TRBJ2-2; 9 bases map to TRBD2. The CDR3 is made up of 17 amino acids. Trimming removed 0 bases from V and 4 bases from J; junction bases left unmatched: 6. The germline CDR1 and CDR2 sequences are SGHTA and FQGTGA. As DNA, the CDR3 is TGTGCCAGCAGCTTAACGGCGGGAGGGCCCGGCACCGGGGAGCTGTTTTTT. Amino acid sequence: CASSLTAGGPGTGELFF. The whole variable domain, remainder taken from reference TRBV7-3 and TRBJ2-2, is GAGVSQTPSNKVTEKGKYVELRCDPISGHTALYWYRQSLGQGPEFLIYFQGTGAADDSGLPNDRFFAVRPEGSVSTLKIQRTERGDSAVYLCASSLTAGGPGTGELFFGEGSRLTVL.

The genes are TRBV10-3 and TRBJ1-6, with D perhaps matching TRBD1 (6 bases). The CDR3 runs 14 residues. Trimming pared 3 bases from V and 10 bases from J, leaving 13 bases between. Germline assignment: CDR1 ENHRY and CDR2 SYGVKD. CDR3 nucleotides: TGTGCCATCAGTGACGGGGGCGGGCCCTCACCCCTCCACTTT. It specifies CAISDGGGPSPLHF.

The CDR3 DNA reads TGCGCCAGCAGCCACGGCTCCAGGCTGGCCCCTAATGAAAAACTGTTTTTT. Its translation: CASSHGSRLAPNEKLFF. The rearrangement links TRBV4-1 to TRBJ1-4; D not certain. The CDR3 has 17 residues. The germline gives CDR1 MGHRA, CDR2 YSYEKL. V was clipped by 3 bases and J by 3 bases, with 17 bases between them.

The chain combines TRBV4-1 with TRBJ1-1; TRBD1 matches at 11 bases. The length of the CDR3 is 18 residues. Germline CDR1 MGHRA, CDR2 YSYEKL. The V gene end was trimmed by 0 bases and the J gene end by 0 bases; junction bases not matched to a gene: 6. CDR3 bases: TGCGCCAGCAGCCAAGATAGAGGGACAGGGGGAATGAACACTGAAGCTTTCTTT. This encodes CASSQDRGTGGMNTEAFF.

The genes are TRBV7-9 and TRBJ2-2; D gene uncertain. The germline CDR1 and CDR2 sequences are SEHNR and FQNEAQ (reference sequence). Trimming shortened V by 5 bases and J by 4 bases, and 17 bases separated the two germline ends. This CDR3 is built from 16 residues. CDR3 residues: CASSPVSFWGTGELFF. The CDR3 DNA sequence: TGTGCCAGCAGCCCCGTTTCCTTCTGGGGCACCGGGGAGCTGTTTTTT.

The chain carries TRBV27 and TRBJ1-1; 7 bases align to TRBD1. Unmatched junction bases numbered 3, after V lost 7 bases and J lost 1 base. This CDR3 contains 13 residues. CDR1 and CDR2 (germline): MNHEY, SMNVEV (reference sequence). The CDR3 loop reads CASTRGGNTEAFF. The CDR3 coding sequence is TGTGCCAGCACCAGGGGGGGGAACACTGAAGCTTTCTTT.

The V call is TRBV30, the J call TRBJ1-5; tentatively, D is TRBD1 (5 bases). The CDR3 totals 15 residues. Germline V gene data show CDR1 as GTSNPN and CDR2 as SVGIG (reference sequence). V shed 4 bases and J shed 3 bases, with 16 bases lying between them. The CDR3, as DNA: TGTGCCTGGACCGCCTTAGACAGATACAATCAGCCCCAGCATTTT. This sequence encodes CAWTALDRYNQPQHF.

The V call is TRBV15, the J call TRBJ1-1, with 9 bases aligning to TRBD1. The V gene end was trimmed by 3 bases and the J gene end by 6 bases; junction bases not matched to a gene: 5. This CDR3 region has 14 residues. Germline V gene data show CDR1 as LNHNV and CDR2 as YYDKDF (reference sequence). DNA of the CDR3: TGTGCCACCAGCAGGGACAGGGGCGGGGCTGAAGCTTTCTTT. Amino acid sequence: CATSRDRGGAEAFF. The whole variable domain, filled in from reference TRBV15 and TRBJ1-1, reads DAMVIQNPRYQVTQFGKPVTLSCSQTLNHNVMYWYQQKSSQAPKLLFHYYDKDFNNEADTPDNFQSRRPNTSFCFLDIRSPGLGDTAMYLCATSRDRGGAEAFFGQGTRLTVV.

This rearrangement joins TRBV7-9 to TRBJ1-6; 8 bases align to TRBD1. J gave up 10 bases and V 3 bases, and 5 bases lay outside the gene matches. Germline CDR1 SEHNR, CDR2 FQNEAQ (reference sequence). There are 14 residues in the CDR3. The CDR3: CASSFGQGASPLHF. The CDR3 DNA is TGTGCCAGCAGCTTTGGTCAGGGGGCCTCACCCCTCCACTTT.

CDR3 sequence (DNA): TGTGCCAGCTCTACCTACGAGCAGTACTTC. Translating gives CASSTYEQYF. The V call is TRBV6-5, the J call TRBJ2-7; no definite D call. CDR1 and CDR2 (germline): MNHEY, SVGAGI. The CDR3 totals 10 residues. V was trimmed by 8 bases and J by 2 bases, leaving 4 bases between them.

V and J are TRBV19 and TRBJ1-3; no reliable D call. V lost 10 bases to trimming and J lost 3 bases, with 13 bases between them. The germline gives CDR1 LNHDA, CDR2 SQIVND (reference sequence). The length of the CDR3 is 13 residues. Here the CDR3 DNA reads TGTGCCACCCTGGTCGCCTTTGGAAACACCATATATTTT. Amino acid sequence: CATLVAFGNTIYF. The full variable domain, in which reference TRBV19 and TRBJ1-3 provide the parts outside the CDR3, is DGGITQSPKYLFRKEGQNVTLSCEQNLNHDAMYWYRQDPGQGLRLIYYSQIVNDFQKGDIAEGYSVSREKKESFPLTVTSAQKNPTAFYLCATLVAFGNTIYFGEGSWLTVV.

The chain uses TRBV4-3 and TRBJ2-5, with 8 bases fitting TRBD1. Germline CDR1 reads LGHNA; CDR2 reads YSLEER. Trimming at V came to 4 bases and at J to 1 base, leaving 8 bases not matched to a gene. CDR3 length equals 16 residues. Written as DNA, the CDR3 is TGCGCCAGCAGCCGCGGACAGGGAAGGGGCCAAGAGACCCAGTACTTC. It specifies CASSRGQGRGQETQYF.

The V call is TRBV3-1 (or the pseudogene TRBV3-2), the J call TRBJ1-2; D remains ambiguous. Germline V gene data show CDR1 as LGHDT and CDR2 as YNNKEL (reference sequence). The CDR3 is 14 amino acids. The V end lost 4 bases, the J end lost 2 bases, and 11 bases lay between the germline ends. In DNA form, the CDR3 reads TGTGCCAGCAGCCTCGACCGGGGAAACTATGGCTACACCTTC. Protein product: CASSLDRGNYGYTF.

V is TRBV6-5 and J is TRBJ2-7; possible D gene TRBD2, 5 bases. CDR3 length: 15 amino acids. Germline CDR1 is MNHEY and CDR2 is SVGAGI. Deletions cut 5 bases from V and 6 bases from J, with 20 bases between. The CDR3 DNA reads TGTGCCAGCAGTCCCCCGTCGGGGTGGCGGGCCGAGCAGTACTTC. Its protein is CASSPPSGWRAEQYF.

The rearrangement links TRBV10-1 to TRBJ2-5; possibly TRBD2 for D (6 bases). The CDR3 runs 13 residues. Germline values: CDR1 WNHNN, CDR2 SYGVQD (reference sequence). V lost 2 bases and J 5 bases, leaving 9 bases between the germline ends. The CDR3 nucleotides are TGCGCCAGCAGTGAGGCGGGGAGGGAGACCCAGTACTTC. Translated: CASSEAGRETQYF.

V and J are TRBV2 and TRBJ2-3, with TRBD1 matching 7 bases. The CDR3 is 13 amino acids. Trimming cost V 4 bases and J 4 bases; bases outside gene matches: 2. Germline assignment: CDR1 SNHLY and CDR2 FYNNEI. The DNA for the CDR3 is TGTGCCAGCAGTGGACAGGGCGCAGATACGCAGTATTTT. Translating it yields CASSGQGADTQYF. Complete variable domain (other parts from reference TRBV2 and TRBJ2-3): EPEVTQTPSHQVTQMGQEVILRCVPISNHLYFYWYRQILGQKVEFLVSFYNNEISEKSEIFDDQFSVERPDGSNFTLKIRSTKLEDSAMYFCASSGQGADTQYFGPGTRLTVL.

The chain is built from TRBV3-1 (or the pseudogene TRBV3-2) and TRBJ2-1, with 8 bases aligning to TRBD1. Germline V CDR1 and CDR2: LGHDT, YNNKEL (reference sequence). The ends lost 2 bases at V and 13 bases at J; junction bases unmatched: 4. The CDR3 is 12 residues long. In DNA form, the CDR3 reads TGTGCCAGCAGCCAACCGACAGGGGTACAGTTCTTC. This encodes CASSQPTGVQFF.

The chain employs TRBV3-1 (or the pseudogene TRBV3-2) and TRBJ2-1, with D maybe TRBD2 (6 bases). CDR3 size: 19 residues. Germline V CDR1 and CDR2: LGHDT, YNNKEL (reference sequence). The V gene lost 0 bases and the J gene lost 0 bases, with 18 bases spanning the gap. CDR3 DNA: TGTGCCAGCAGCCAAGATCCTGCGGGGCCGGGAAGCTCCTACAATGAGCAGTTCTTC. Amino acids: CASSQDPAGPGSSYNEQFF.

The chain joins TRBV20-1 to TRBJ2-3; 10 nucleotides match TRBD1. Trimming removed 4 bases from V and 5 bases from J; junction bases left unmatched: 6. Germline assignment: CDR1 DFQATT and CDR2 SNEGSKA (reference sequence). This CDR3 is built from 14 residues. The CDR3 sequence: CSATDRGRGDTQYF. CDR3 in DNA: TGCAGTGCTACTGACAGGGGGCGGGGAGATACGCAGTATTTT.